This T cell receptor (beta chain) comes out of a study of metastatic and nonmetastatic thyroid tumors. The overall study: Repertoire comparisons spanned blood and tumor or nodule tissue from malignant and benign thyroid patients. Study observations and caveats: Malignant tumors reportedly showed significantly higher TCR beta diversity than benign nodules in both blood and tumor.

This clone was observed a few times. The antigen remains unidentified. Patients underwent thyroid surgery, and none had received any treatment before it. Authors' analysis steps: CDR3 was compared across clinicopathological groups, and the resulting differences were used to build a distant-metastasis classifier for papillary thyroid cancer. TCRdb ran MiXCR on the PCR reads. The V and J calls, along with clone size, are taken from TCRdb and not from the paper's own processing. This sample yields tens of thousands of clones, of which roughly 27% are seen a single time; roughly 9.1% belongs to the top ten. The sample was blood. This TCR was sampled from a female donor with papillary thyroid cancer or a benign thyroid nodule (not recorded which). Some clones in this sample may be carry-over from other donors' samples.

The CDR3 bases are TGTGCCAGCAGAAACAGGTTACTGAACACTGAAGCTTTCTTT. Its translation: CASRNRLLNTEAFF. J is TRBJ1-1 and V is TRBV28, with D possibly matching TRBD1 (5 bases). Trimming took off 6 bases at V and 0 bases at J, with 11 bases between the two ends. Germline V lookup: CDR1 MDHEN, CDR2 SYDVKM. The length of the CDR3 is 14 residues. Full variable domain (remainder filled in from reference TRBV28 and TRBJ1-1): DVKVTQSSRYLVKRTGEKVFLECVQDMDHENMFWYRQDPGLGLRLIYFSYDVKMKEKGDIPEGYSVSREKKERFSLILESASTNQTSMYLCASRNRLLNTEAFFGQGTRLTVV.